This entry concerns a single TCR beta chain. This sample is drawn from a study of technical replicates of blood from a handful of donors. The table came from immunoSEQ multiplex PCR; TCRdb's copy has only in-frame clones and leaves some out. This table holds some 78,000 clones, around 94% found once. The CDR3 has 19 residues. Trimming took 0 bases from V and 0 from J, leaving 18 bases between them. The germline CDR1 and CDR2 sequences are LNHNV and YYDKDF (reference sequence). The genes are TRBV15 and TRBJ1-5, with D perhaps matching TRBD1 (5 bases). The clonotype originates from a human donor in good health. Material for sequencing was T cells isolated from PBMCs. The CDR3 nucleotides read TGTGCCACCAGCAGAGATTCAATACAGGACTACTATAGCAATCAGCCCCAGCATTTT. This translates into CATSRDSIQDYYSNQPQHF.